A single sample gave rise to the 27 T cell receptor beta chains below, sequenced in a study of shared clonotypes between healthy human individuals. The assay was immunoSEQ multiplex PCR, and TCRdb's table has in-frame clones only and misses some. The profile shows approximately 2.1 million clones, more than 80% of them singletons. The sample consisted of naive CD4+ T cells from PBMCs. Subset defined: CD45RA+ positively selected. Every receptor here comes from a young man in good health. Some clones in this sample may be carry-over from other donors' samples.

The J gene is TRBJ2-7, the V gene TRBV11-2; a weak D match, TRBD2 (5 bases). The CDR3 is made up of 14 amino acids. The V gene lost 5 bases and the J gene lost 3 bases, with 14 bases spanning the gap. The germline V gene has CDR1 SGHAT and CDR2 FQNNGV. The CDR3 DNA reads TGTGCCAGCAGCCACCCACGGGGAGTCTACGAGCAGTACTTC. Encoded protein: CASSHPRGVYEQYF.

CDR3: CASSLIGAGGPNEQFF. The CDR3, as DNA: TGTGCCAGCAGCTTAATTGGTGCGGGAGGGCCCAATGAGCAGTTCTTC. The chain links TRBV7-3 to TRBJ2-1; 9 bases agree with TRBD2. V gave up 1 base and J gave up 6 bases; unmatched junction bases: 7. Per the germline V gene, CDR1 is SGHTA and CDR2 is FQGTGA. The CDR3 spans 16 residues.

The gene calls are TRBV5-1 and TRBJ1-4; 8 bases are shared with TRBD1. The CDR3 spans 17 residues. Losses at the gene ends were 3 bases for V and 6 bases for J; bases not matched to a gene: 13. Germline V gene data show CDR1 as SGHRS and CDR2 as YFSETQ. The CDR3 DNA follows: TGCGCCAGCAGCTCCACTGCGGGGACAGGCCCGTATGAAAAACTGTTTTTT. Protein: CASSSTAGTGPYEKLFF.

The rearrangement uses TRBV9 and TRBJ2-1, with TRBD2 identical over 11 bases. The germline V gene has CDR1 SGDLS and CDR2 YYNGEE. The CDR3 loop spans 14 amino acids. The V and J ends lost 6 bases and 10 bases, in that order; junction bases with no gene match: 9. The DNA for the CDR3 is TGTGCCAGCACCCGAACTAGCGGGGGAGGGGAGCAGTTCTTC. Translated: CASTRTSGGGEQFF.

The CDR3 sequence is CASNRRDRVMGTGELFF. Written as DNA, the CDR3 is TGTGCCAGCAACCGCAGGGACAGGGTCATGGGTACCGGGGAGCTGTTTTTT. J is TRBJ2-2 and V is TRBV7-8; 9 bases line up with TRBD1. Trimming at V came to 7 bases and at J to 5 bases, leaving 14 bases not matched to a gene. The CDR3 is made up of 17 amino acids. Per germline, CDR1 SGHVS and CDR2 FQNEAQ. Full variable domain (remainder filled in from reference TRBV7-8 and TRBJ2-2): GAGVSQSPRYKVAKRGQDVALRCDPISGHVSLFWYQQALGQGPEFLTYFQNEAQLDKSGLPSDRFFAERPEGSVSTLKIQRTQQEDSAVYLCASNRRDRVMGTGELFFGEGSRLTVL.

This chain joins TRBV21-1 and TRBJ2-7. TRBV21-1 is flagged as a pseudogene. This CDR3 is built from 16 residues. The CDR3 loop is CASSKDSTWRYYEQYF. CDR3 nucleotides: TGTGCCAGCAGCAAAGACTCCACGTGGCGTTACTACGAGCAGTACTTC.

This sequence joins TRBV6-5 and TRBJ1-1, with a tentative D call TRBD1 (6 bases). With 7 bases removed from V and 2 bases from J, the gap between germline ends came to 11 bases. Looked up from germline, CDR1 is MNHEY and CDR2 is SVGAGI. This CDR3 spans 13 amino acids. The CDR3 DNA sequence: TGTGCCAGCAATAACAGGGCTAACACTGAAGCTTTCTTT. This codes for CASNNRANTEAFF.

The chain recombines TRBV6-1 with TRBJ1-5, with 11 bases that match TRBD1. V shed 6 bases and J 7 bases; nucleotides not matched to a gene: 5. This CDR3 comprises 14 residues. Germline CDR1 is MNHNS and CDR2 is SASEGT. The CDR3 loop reads CASRTGTGGQPQHF. The DNA of the CDR3 is TGTGCCAGCAGGACCGGGACAGGGGGGCAGCCCCAGCATTTT.

CDR3 amino acids: CSVDRRVGDEQFF. The CDR3, as DNA: TGCAGCGTTGACCGGCGGGTGGGAGATGAGCAGTTCTTC. This chain connects TRBV29-1 to TRBJ2-1, with D possibly being TRBD2 (5 bases). The CDR3 totals 13 residues. Germline CDR1 SQVTM, CDR2 ANQGSEA. Trimming removed 3 bases at V and 8 bases at J, with 14 bases between.

The V and J genes are TRBV2 and TRBJ2-3; possible D gene TRBD2, 6 bases. V lost 6 bases, J lost 8 bases, and 12 bases lay in between. The length of the CDR3 is 12 residues. CDR1 is SNHLY and CDR2 is FYNNEI in the germline V gene. The CDR3 DNA sequence: TGTGCCAGCAGGACGACTAGTGGTACGCAGTATTTT. This translates into CASRTTSGTQYF.

V is TRBV29-1 and J is TRBJ1-1; 8 bases fit TRBD1. The germline V gene has CDR1 SQVTM and CDR2 ANQGSEA. CDR3 length: 14 amino acids. J gave up 4 bases and V 6 bases, and 10 bases lay outside the gene matches. CDR3 protein: CSVFPQGATTEAFF. DNA of the CDR3: TGCAGCGTCTTCCCCCAGGGGGCTACCACTGAAGCTTTCTTT.

Only one count was recorded for this clone. The chain couples TRBV2 to TRBJ2-7; D is ambiguous. Germline V CDR1 and CDR2: SNHLY, FYNNEI. This CDR3 contains 15 residues. V was shortened by 3 bases and J by 2 bases, with 14 bases between the two germline ends. CDR3 protein: CASSEVKDGPYEQYF. CDR3 coding DNA: TGTGCCAGCAGTGAGGTAAAGGACGGTCCCTACGAGCAGTACTTC.

J is TRBJ1-1 and V is TRBV6-1; D ambiguous. Germline V gene lookup returns CDR1 MNHNS and CDR2 SASEGT. Between the trimmed V and J ends, which lost 5 bases and 0 bases, there was a span of 10 bases. The CDR3 is 14 residues long. CDR3: CASSLDGVNTEAFF. CDR3 nucleotide sequence: TGTGCCAGCAGTTTGGACGGTGTGAACACTGAAGCTTTCTTT.

A word on this clone: Other DNA variants within this sample encode the same CDR3. This chain links TRBV5-1 with TRBJ2-6; weak D call: TRBD1 (6 bases). The CDR3 contains 15 residues. Per the germline V gene, CDR1 is SGHRS and CDR2 is YFSETQ. V shed 0 bases and J shed 4 bases, with 8 bases lying between them. DNA for the CDR3: TGCGCCAGCAGCTTGGCCGGGACAGGGGCCAACGTCCTGACTTTC. Its protein product is CASSLAGTGANVLTF.

The chain joins TRBV5-1 to TRBJ1-1; perhaps TRBD1 as D (5 bases). Germline V lookup: CDR1 SGHRS, CDR2 YFSETQ. The CDR3 is made up of 15 amino acids. V lost 5 bases to trimming and J lost 3 bases, with 17 bases between them. In DNA, the CDR3 is TGCGCCAGCAGTTTGATGGGGCAGGGCGACACTGAAGCTTTCTTT. Protein product: CASSLMGQGDTEAFF.

The chain couples TRBV7-9 to TRBJ2-1; 8 positions match TRBD2. The junction had 7 bases not matched to a gene; V was cut back by 5 bases and J by 4 bases. Germline CDR1 is SEHNR and CDR2 is FQNEAQ (reference sequence). The CDR3 consists of 15 residues. CDR3: CASSLSGGGYNEQFF. The DNA of the CDR3 is TGTGCCAGCAGCCTGAGCGGGGGAGGGTACAATGAGCAGTTCTTC.

This clone turned up a few times. The rearrangement links TRBV2 to TRBJ1-1; D is unresolved. This CDR3 is built from 12 residues. V dropped 6 bases and J dropped 3 bases, with 8 bases sitting between them. Germline V gives CDR1 SNHLY, CDR2 FYNNEI. CDR3 in amino acids: CASRWIDTEAFF. CDR3 DNA sequence: TGTGCCAGCAGGTGGATTGACACTGAAGCTTTCTTT.

The chain joins TRBV5-4 to TRBJ2-7, with 7 positions matching TRBD1. CDR1 SGHNT and CDR2 YYREEE come from the germline V gene (reference sequence). J gave up 7 bases and V 3 bases, and 13 bases lay outside the gene matches. CDR3 size: 15 residues. This chain's CDR3 is CASSSSRQGPREQYF. In nucleotides, the CDR3 is TGTGCCAGCAGCTCGAGTCGACAGGGCCCCCGGGAGCAGTACTTC.

As concerns this clone: This sample includes further DNA sequences coding for the same CDR3. The chain recombines TRBV5-1 with TRBJ2-3, with TRBD2 identical over 11 bases. In germline, CDR1 is SGHRS, CDR2 YFSETQ. This CDR3 is built from 18 residues. V lost 0 bases, J lost 2 bases, and 8 bases stayed unmatched. The CDR3 nucleotides read TGCGCCAGCAGCTTGGGAGGCCTAGCGGGAGGAATCACAGATACGCAGTATTTT. It is translated as CASSLGGLAGGITDTQYF. Looking up the rest from reference TRBV5-1 and TRBJ2-3 gives the full variable domain: KAGVTQTPRYLIKTRGQQVTLSCSPISGHRSVSWYQQTPGQGLQFLFEYFSETQRNKGNFPGRFSGRQFSNSRSEMNVSTLELGDSALYLCASSLGGLAGGITDTQYFGPGTRLTVL.

This chain connects TRBV19 to TRBJ1-5, with 8 bases fitting TRBD1. CDR3 length equals 16 residues. J was trimmed by 4 bases and V by 0 bases; bases with no gene match: 5. CDR1 LNHDA and CDR2 SQIVND come from the germline V gene (reference sequence). The CDR3 DNA reads as TGTGCCAGTAGTATAGATCCAGGGGGCGTAAATCAGCCCCAGCATTTT. This gives the protein CASSIDPGGVNQPQHF.

This clone was observed a single time. This chain uses TRBV6-1 with TRBJ2-5, with 7 bases lining up with TRBD2. Per the germline V gene, CDR1 is MNHNS and CDR2 is SASEGT. CDR3 length: 13 residues. V lost 6 bases and J lost 4; bases outside the gene matches: 5. The CDR3 DNA reads as TGTGCCAGCAGACTGGGGGGGGTAGAGACCCAGTACTTC. Protein product: CASRLGGVETQYF.

This clone was seen once. This chain links TRBV5-4 with TRBJ2-5, with 7 positions matching TRBD2. The CDR3 has 14 amino acids. CDR1 is SGHNT, CDR2 YYREEE, per germline (reference sequence). Trimming removed 2 bases from V and 4 bases from J; junction bases left unmatched: 5. This CDR3 reads CASSLRLAGETQYF. CDR3 nucleotide sequence: TGTGCCAGCAGCTTACGACTAGCAGGAGAGACCCAGTACTTC. The variable domain in full, with the rest retrieved from reference TRBV5-4 and TRBJ2-5, is ETGVTQSPTHLIKTRGQQVTLRCSSQSGHNTVSWYQQALGQGPQFIFQYYREEENGRGNFPPRFSGLQFPNYSSELNVNALELDDSALYLCASSLRLAGETQYFGPGTRLLVL.

The V and J genes are TRBV6-5 and TRBJ2-7; the D gene is possibly TRBD2 (5 bases). Trimming stripped 0 bases from V and 1 base from J, with 7 bases between. CDR1 and CDR2 (germline): MNHEY, SVGAGI. The CDR3 sequence is 14 residues long. The chain's CDR3 is CASSYSSESYEQYF. The CDR3 DNA sequence: TGTGCCAGCAGTTACTCTAGCGAGTCCTACGAGCAGTACTTC.

This clone was detected only a few times. The chain carries TRBV30 and TRBJ1-5; tentative D call: TRBD1 (6 bases). This CDR3 comprises 14 residues. V gave up 0 bases and J gave up 3 bases, with 9 bases separating them. Looked up from germline, CDR1 is GTSNPN and CDR2 is SVGIG (reference sequence). The DNA for the CDR3 is TGTGCCTGGAGTGTCCGGACAGTCAATCAGCCCCAGCATTTT. Its protein product is CAWSVRTVNQPQHF.

The J gene is TRBJ1-1, the V gene TRBV7-9; D gene uncertain. The V and J ends lost 1 base and 1 base respectively, with 7 bases between them. CDR1 is SEHNR, CDR2 FQNEAQ, per germline (reference sequence). This CDR3 is built from 14 residues. The DNA of the CDR3 is TGTGCCAGCAGCTTAGGGTGGGCGAACACTGAAGCTTTCTTT. Translation: CASSLGWANTEAFF.

The V and J genes are TRBV30 and TRBJ1-3, with a tentative D call TRBD1 (5 bases). The CDR3 covers 15 residues. The germline V and J ends were trimmed by 0 bases and 7 bases, with 16 bases remaining between them. In germline, CDR1 is GTSNPN, CDR2 SVGIG (reference sequence). CDR3: CAWSVLGTGGNTIYF. As DNA, the CDR3 is TGTGCCTGGAGTGTACTAGGCACAGGAGGTAACACCATATATTTT.

The chain has TRBV28 and TRBJ1-2; the match to TRBD1 covers 8 bases. Germline assignment: CDR1 MDHEN and CDR2 SYDVKM. The V gene end was trimmed by 4 bases and the J gene end by 7 bases; junction bases not matched to a gene: 5. The CDR3 is made up of 13 amino acids. CDR3 in amino acids: CASSSDRDGGYTF. In DNA form, the CDR3 reads TGTGCCAGCAGTTCGGACAGGGACGGTGGCTACACCTTC.